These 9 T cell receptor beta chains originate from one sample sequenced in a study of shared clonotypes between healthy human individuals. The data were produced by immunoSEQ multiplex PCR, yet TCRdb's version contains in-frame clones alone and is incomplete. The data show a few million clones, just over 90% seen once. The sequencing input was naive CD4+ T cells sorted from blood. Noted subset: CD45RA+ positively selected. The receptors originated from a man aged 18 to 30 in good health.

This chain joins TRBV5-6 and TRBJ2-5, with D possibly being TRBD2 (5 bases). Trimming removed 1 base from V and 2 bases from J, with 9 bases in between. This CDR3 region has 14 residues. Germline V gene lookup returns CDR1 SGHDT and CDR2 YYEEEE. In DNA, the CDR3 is TGTGCCAGCAGCTTGCCGGGGATACAAGAGACCCAGTACTTC. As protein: CASSLPGIQETQYF.

CDR3 nucleotide sequence: TGTGCCACCAGCAGAGAAAAGTTTATCGGGCGGGGTCAGCCCCAGCATTTT. It yields the protein CATSREKFIGRGQPQHF. The genes are TRBV15 and TRBJ1-5; D ambiguous. CDR1 is LNHNV, CDR2 YYDKDF, per germline (reference sequence). CDR3 length: 17 amino acids. Trimming cost V 0 bases and J 6 bases, with 18 bases left between them.

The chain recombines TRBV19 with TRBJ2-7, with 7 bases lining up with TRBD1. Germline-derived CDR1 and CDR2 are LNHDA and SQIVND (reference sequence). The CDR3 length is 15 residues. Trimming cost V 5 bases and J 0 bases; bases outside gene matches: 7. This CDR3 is CASSSPGGSSYEQYF. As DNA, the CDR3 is TGTGCCAGTAGTTCTCCAGGGGGAAGCTCCTACGAGCAGTACTTC.

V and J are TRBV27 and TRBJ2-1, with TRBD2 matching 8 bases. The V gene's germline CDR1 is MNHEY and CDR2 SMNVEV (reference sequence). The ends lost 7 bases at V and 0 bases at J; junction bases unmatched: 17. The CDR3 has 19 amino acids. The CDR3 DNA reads TGTGCCAGCATCACCATTAGCGGGACCGGTTCCTCCTCCTACAATGAGCAGTTCTTC. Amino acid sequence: CASITISGTGSSSYNEQFF.

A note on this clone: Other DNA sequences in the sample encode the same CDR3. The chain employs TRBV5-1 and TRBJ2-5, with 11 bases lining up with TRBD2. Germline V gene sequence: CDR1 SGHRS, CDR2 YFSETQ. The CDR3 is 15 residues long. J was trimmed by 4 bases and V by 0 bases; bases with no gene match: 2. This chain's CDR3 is CASSLGTSGGETQYF. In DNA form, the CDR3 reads TGCGCCAGCAGCTTGGGAACTAGCGGGGGAGAGACCCAGTACTTC.

The CDR3 region is CASSIGDRMNTEAFF. DNA of the CDR3: TGTGCCAGTAGTATAGGGGACAGGATGAACACTGAAGCTTTCTTT. The rearrangement uses TRBV19 and TRBJ1-1, with 8 bases matching TRBD1. The CDR3 has 15 amino acids. J lost 0 bases, V lost 1 base, and 1 base had no gene match. Germline CDR1 is LNHDA and CDR2 is SQIVND (reference sequence). The variable domain in full, completed from reference TRBV19 and TRBJ1-1, reads DGGITQSPKYLFRKEGQNVTLSCEQNLNHDAMYWYRQDPGQGLRLIYYSQIVNDFQKGDIAEGYSVSREKKESFPLTVTSAQKNPTAFYLCASSIGDRMNTEAFFGQGTRLTVV.

For the CDR3, the DNA is TGTGCCAGTAGTCTGACCTCGGGACTAGCGGGGAAACAAGAGACCCAGTACTTC. Its translation: CASSLTSGLAGKQETQYF. This chain uses TRBV19 with TRBJ2-5; 13 bases line up with TRBD2. The junction had 11 bases not matched to a gene; V was cut back by 5 bases and J by 2 bases. The germline gives CDR1 LNHDA, CDR2 SQIVND (reference sequence). The CDR3 runs to 18 residues.

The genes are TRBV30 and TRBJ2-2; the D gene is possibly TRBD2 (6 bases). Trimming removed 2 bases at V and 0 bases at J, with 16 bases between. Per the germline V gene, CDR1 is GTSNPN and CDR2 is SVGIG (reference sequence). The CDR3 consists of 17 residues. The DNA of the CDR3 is TGTGCCTGGAGTCGGTTGGGGACTGTCCCGAACACCGGGGAGCTGTTTTTT. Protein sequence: CAWSRLGTVPNTGELFF.

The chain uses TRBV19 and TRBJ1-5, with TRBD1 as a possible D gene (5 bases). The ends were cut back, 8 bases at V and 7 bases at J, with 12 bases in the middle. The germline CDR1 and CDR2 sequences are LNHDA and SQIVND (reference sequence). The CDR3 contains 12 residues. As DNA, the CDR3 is TGTGCCAGTGGGGGGTTTCGCCAGCCCCAGCATTTT. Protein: CASGGFRQPQHF.